The T cell receptor beta chain described here comes from a study of blood T cell repertoires in COVID-19. The CDR3 covers 17 residues. The V gene end was trimmed by 4 bases and the J gene end by 6 bases; junction bases not matched to a gene: 12. From germline, CDR1 is SEHNR and CDR2 FQNEAQ (reference sequence). In the source study's methods: Quantification of nucleated cells was approximated via reference gene primer amplification. Produced via immunoSEQ multiplex PCR; TCRdb's table is partial and in-frame only. That table gives V, J and clone size, and the DNA gave D and trimming. The sample consists of more than 95,000 clones, approximately 79% of them appearing once.

The chain couples TRBV7-9 to TRBJ2-3; 11 bases are shared with TRBD2. The sequence came from a man over 45 with acute or convalescent COVID-19. Sequenced input: peripheral blood. The CDR3 protein is CASSSLLAGVPLDTQYF. The CDR3 DNA sequence: TGTGCCAGCAGCTCCTTACTAGCGGGGGTCCCTTTGGATACGCAGTATTTT. Full variable domain (remainder filled in from reference TRBV7-9 and TRBJ2-3): DTGVSQNPRHKITKRGQNVTFRCDPISEHNRLYWYRQTLGQGPEFLTYFQNEAQLEKSRLLSDRFSAERPKGSFSTLEIQRTEQGDSAMYLCASSSLLAGVPLDTQYFGPGTRLTVL.